The 22 T cell receptor beta chains listed next were all sequenced from one sample in a study of long-term antiretroviral therapy in people with HIV. Survey-level resolution applied to immunoSEQ assay v3.0. Clones were sequenced by immunoSEQ multiplex PCR, and TCRdb holds only the in-frame ones, with some missing. The repertoire holds 38,000 or so clones, with around 93% as singletons. This material consisted of unsorted PBMCs, taken 9 to 9.5 years after starting antiretroviral therapy. These receptors all stem from a man aged 25-45 years with HIV.

V is TRBV30 and J is TRBJ1-4; D remains unclear. The germline CDR1 and CDR2 sequences are GTSNPN and SVGIG (reference sequence). Between the trimmed V and J ends, which lost 0 bases and 10 bases, there was a span of 15 bases. This CDR3 comprises 14 residues. This chain's CDR3 is CAWSVDASGLKLFF. DNA of the CDR3: TGTGCCTGGAGTGTTGATGCCTCTGGGCTAAAACTGTTTTTT. The whole variable domain, filled in from reference TRBV30 and TRBJ1-4, reads SQTIHQWPATLVQPVGSPLSLECTVEGTSNPNLYWYRQAAGRGLQLLFYSVGIGQISSEVPQNLSASRPQDRQFILSSKKLLLSDSGFYLCAWSVDASGLKLFFGSGTQLSVL.

This clone was recorded a few times. The chain uses TRBV14 and TRBJ1-3; 10 bases map to TRBD1. Germline V gene lookup returns CDR1 SGHDN and CDR2 FVKESK. This CDR3 has 15 amino acids. V dropped 4 bases and J dropped 6; count of bases not matched to a gene: 6. CDR3 coding DNA: TGTGCCAGCAGCCCTTGGGACAGGGGAGAAAACACCATATATTTT. Residues: CASSPWDRGENTIYF.

The chain has TRBV15 and TRBJ2-7, with TRBD2 matching 10 bases. From germline, CDR1 is LNHNV and CDR2 YYDKDF (reference sequence). CDR3 length: 16 residues. V lost 0 bases and J lost 5; bases outside the gene matches: 7. The CDR3 sequence: CATSRETLAGGHEQYV. The CDR3 nucleotides read TGTGCCACCAGCAGAGAAACTTTAGCGGGGGGCCACGAGCAGTACGTC.

This clone appeared once. The chain joins TRBV19 to TRBJ2-3, with D perhaps TRBD1 (6 bases). The CDR3 loop spans 14 amino acids. Germline V gives CDR1 LNHDA, CDR2 SQIVND (reference sequence). V was trimmed by 6 bases and J by 0 bases, leaving 10 bases between them. The CDR3 loop reads CASSITGSTDTQYF. In nucleotides, the CDR3 is TGTGCCAGTAGCATCACAGGGAGCACAGATACGCAGTATTTT.

This clone was recorded once. The chain carries TRBV4-1 and TRBJ2-4, with a weak D call TRBD1 (6 bases). Germline V CDR1 and CDR2: MGHRA, YSYEKL. Trimming stripped 4 bases from V and 7 bases from J, with 14 bases between. The CDR3 loop spans 14 amino acids. CDR3 sequence reads: CASSPQGSRNIQYF. In DNA form, the CDR3 reads TGCGCCAGCAGCCCACAGGGAAGTAGGAACATTCAGTACTTC.

V usage is TRBV14 and J usage is TRBJ2-7; TRBD1 is a possible D gene (5 bases). The V end lost 2 bases, the J end lost 3 bases, and 8 bases lay between the germline ends. This CDR3 contains 13 residues. Germline loops: CDR1 SGHDN, CDR2 FVKESK. The CDR3 is CASSQTGIYEQYF. The CDR3 nucleotides read TGTGCCAGCAGCCAAACAGGAATCTACGAGCAGTACTTC.

This clone was seen only a few times. CDR3 nucleotide sequence: TGTGCCAGCAGTTACTCGGGGAGGGGGGTGTACGAGCAGTACTTC. Translating it yields CASSYSGRGVYEQYF. The V and J genes are TRBV6-5 and TRBJ2-7, with D possibly TRBD2 on 7 matching bases. Germline-derived CDR1 and CDR2 are MNHEY and SVGAGI. Trimming pared 0 bases from V and 4 bases from J, leaving 13 bases between. The CDR3 is made up of 15 amino acids.

The genes are TRBV28 and TRBJ2-7; 7 bases map to TRBD1. CDR3 size: 14 residues. V shed 3 bases and J 3 bases; nucleotides not matched to a gene: 5. From germline, CDR1 is MDHEN and CDR2 SYDVKM. The CDR3 sequence: CASSLGTAIYEQYV. The CDR3 nucleotides read TGTGCCAGCAGTTTGGGGACAGCCATCTACGAGCAGTACGTC.

The chain is built from TRBV7-2 and TRBJ1-1, with D maybe TRBD1 (6 bases). V dropped 2 bases and J dropped 1 base, with 14 bases sitting between them. The CDR3 runs to 16 residues. Germline V lookup: CDR1 SGHTA, CDR2 FQGNSA. DNA of the CDR3: TGTGCCAGCAGCTTAATGGGGAGGACAGAGAACACTGAAGCTTTCTTT. This codes for CASSLMGRTENTEAFF. The variable domain in full, completed from reference TRBV7-2 and TRBJ1-1, reads GAGVSQSPSNKVTEKGKDVELRCDPISGHTALYWYRQSLGQGLEFLIYFQGNSAPDKSGLPSDRFSAERTGGSVSTLTIQRTQQEDSAVYLCASSLMGRTENTEAFFGQGTRLTVV.

The gene calls are TRBV6-1 and TRBJ2-7, with unresolved D. V lost 4 bases to trimming and J lost 4 bases, with 5 bases between them. The CDR3 consists of 11 residues. Germline V gene data show CDR1 as MNHNS and CDR2 as SASEGT. Here the CDR3 DNA reads TGTGCCAGCAGTGGGCCTTACGAGCAGTACGTC. This translates into CASSGPYEQYV.

The rearrangement links TRBV7-8 to TRBJ1-2; weak D call: TRBD1 (6 bases). Trimming removed 4 bases from V and 8 bases from J, with 23 bases in between. Per germline, CDR1 SGHVS and CDR2 FQNEAQ. CDR3 length: 16 residues. The CDR3 sequence is CASSSSILSGADGYTF. CDR3 nucleotide sequence: TGTGCCAGCAGCTCATCTATTTTATCGGGGGCGGACGGCTACACCTTC. Looking up the rest from reference TRBV7-8 and TRBJ1-2 gives the full variable domain: GAGVSQSPRYKVAKRGQDVALRCDPISGHVSLFWYQQALGQGPEFLTYFQNEAQLDKSGLPSDRFFAERPEGSVSTLKIQRTQQEDSAVYLCASSSSILSGADGYTFGSGTRLTVV.

The chain couples TRBV14 to TRBJ2-2; D gene ambiguous. The CDR3 contains 15 residues. Germline V CDR1 and CDR2: SGHDN, FVKESK. V lost 2 bases and J lost 3, with 10 bases in between. CDR3 residues: CASSQLTVDTGELFF. In nucleotides, the CDR3 is TGTGCCAGCAGCCAACTAACGGTAGACACCGGGGAGCTGTTTTTT.

The rearrangement uses TRBV18 and TRBJ2-2, with TRBD2 matching over 8 bases. CDR1 is KGHSH, CDR2 LQKENI, per germline. V lost 6 bases, J lost 4 bases, and 10 bases stayed unmatched. The CDR3 spans 16 residues. The CDR3 nucleotides read TGTGCCAGCTCCAATTCCGCGGGGGGCCTCACCGGGGAGCTGTTTTTT. Encoded protein: CASSNSAGGLTGELFF.

J is TRBJ2-2 and V is TRBV6-4; TRBD1 might be the D (6 bases). CDR3 length equals 15 residues. V lost 2 bases to trimming and J lost 0 bases, with 7 bases between them. CDR1 is MRHNA and CDR2 is SNTAGT in the germline V gene. This CDR3 reads CASSDQGTNTGELFF. The CDR3 DNA follows: TGTGCCAGCAGTGACCAGGGGACGAACACCGGGGAGCTGTTTTTT.

This chain joins TRBV28 and TRBJ1-6; tentative D call: TRBD1 (6 bases). CDR1 and CDR2 (germline): MDHEN, SYDVKM. With 3 bases removed from V and 10 bases from J, the gap between germline ends came to 16 bases. The length of the CDR3 is 15 residues. This CDR3 reads CASSFGGRSRSPLHF. In nucleotides, the CDR3 is TGTGCCAGCAGTTTCGGGGGCAGATCACGCTCACCCCTCCACTTT.

This clone was seen more than once but under ten times. The chain recombines TRBV19 with TRBJ2-1, with 7 bases lining up with TRBD2. CDR1 and CDR2 (germline): LNHDA, SQIVND (reference sequence). This CDR3 has 16 residues. With 0 bases clipped from V and 5 bases from J, the junction kept 7 bases outside the gene matches. The CDR3: CASSIEGRGIDNEQFF. In nucleotides, the CDR3 is TGTGCCAGTAGTATAGAGGGGCGGGGGATCGACAATGAGCAGTTCTTC.

The chain combines TRBV5-1 with TRBJ2-3; 8 positions agree with TRBD1. V was pared by 8 bases and J by 2 bases, with 16 bases of the junction left unmatched. The CDR3 covers 17 residues. Germline-derived CDR1 and CDR2 are SGHRS and YFSETQ. Here the CDR3 DNA reads TGCGCCAGTAGCCGAGCCCCGACAGGGGAGAACACAGATACGCAGTATTTT. Its protein is CASSRAPTGENTDTQYF.

This chain connects TRBV7-9 to TRBJ1-4; a weak D match, TRBD1 (5 bases). CDR3 size: 15 residues. Germline V gene lookup returns CDR1 SEHNR and CDR2 FQNEAQ (reference sequence). V shed 5 bases and J shed 8 bases, with 18 bases lying between them. Here the CDR3 DNA reads TGTGCCAGCAGCAGCGCTGCAGGGTTATGGGAAAAACTGTTTTTT. Translating it yields CASSSAAGLWEKLFF.

The chain recombines TRBV2 with TRBJ2-5, with TRBD2 matching over 7 bases. The CDR3 runs to 16 residues. V gave up 3 bases and J gave up 4 bases; unmatched junction bases: 11. CDR1 SNHLY and CDR2 FYNNEI come from the germline V gene. The CDR3 DNA sequence: TGTGCCAGCAGTGATTCCCCGGGGGGATGGGGAGAGACCCAGTACTTC. This codes for CASSDSPGGWGETQYF. Together with reference TRBV2 and TRBJ2-5, the CDR3 gives the full variable domain: EPEVTQTPSHQVTQMGQEVILRCVPISNHLYFYWYRQILGQKVEFLVSFYNNEISEKSEIFDDQFSVERPDGSNFTLKIRSTKLEDSAMYFCASSDSPGGWGETQYFGPGTRLLVL.

V is TRBV6-5 and J is TRBJ1-2, with unresolved D. The V end lost 0 bases, the J end lost 3 bases, and 11 bases lay between the germline ends. The germline V gene has CDR1 MNHEY and CDR2 SVGAGI. The CDR3 is 15 amino acids. CDR3 nucleotides: TGTGCCAGCAGTTACTCGTTTGCGGTTGACTATGGCTACACCTTC. Translating gives CASSYSFAVDYGYTF.

The rearrangement links TRBV2 to TRBJ2-6, with TRBD1 matching over 12 bases. This CDR3 has 18 amino acids. CDR1 and CDR2 from the germline V gene are SNHLY and FYNNEI. J gave up 3 bases and V 5 bases, and 8 bases lay outside the gene matches. This chain's CDR3 is CASSSEGQGAIGANVLTF. The CDR3 coding sequence is TGTGCCAGCAGTTCCGAGGGACAGGGGGCGATTGGGGCCAACGTCCTGACTTTC.

A note on this clone: This sample includes further DNA sequences coding for the same CDR3. J is TRBJ2-5 and V is TRBV6-5, with D unresolved. The germline V gene has CDR1 MNHEY and CDR2 SVGAGI. The CDR3 consists of 13 residues. Trimming stripped 0 bases from V and 0 bases from J, with 2 bases between. The CDR3 region has the DNA TGTGCCAGCAGTTACTCATACCAAGAGACCCAGTACTTC. Translation gives CASSYSYQETQYF.